A selection of T cell receptor beta chains follows, all from one sample in a study of T cells in Graves' hyperthyroidism and ophthalmopathy. TCRdb re-analysed the multiplex PCR reads in MiXCR, keeping a single row per CDR3 protein. This table holds approximately 530,000 distinct CDR3 sequences, around 15% found once. Sequenced: blood. These receptors were collected from a woman aged 18-30 years with Graves' hyperthyroidism. The CDR3 runs from the conserved cysteine through the conserved F or W. A D gene is named only where the DNA matches it firmly. Clone size, where shown, is once, few, many, or a class for clones that have expanded.

d_call	clone_size	v_call	j_call	cdr3_length	cdr3_nt	cdr3_aa
TRBD2	many	TRBV29-1	TRBJ2-7	14	TGCAGCGTTCTCGTGCGGACTAGAGTTGGCGAGCAGTACTTC	CSVLVRTRVGEQYF
NA	many	TRBV28	TRBJ2-7	15	TGTGCCAGCAGCCCCACTAGAGCCCTCCCCTACGAGCAGTACTTC	CASSPTRALPYEQYF
NA	many	TRBV5-5	TRBJ2-1	13	TGTGCCAGCAGCTTGCGTCCGGCAACCGAGCAGTTCTTC	CASSLRPATEQFF
NA	NA	TRBV2	TRBJ2-5	15	TGTGCCAGCAGCCGCGGGACAGCCATCCAAGAGACCCAGTACTTC	CASSRGTAIQETQYF
NA	few	TRBV28	TRBJ1-1	14	TGTGCCAGCAGGCGAATTGGGGCGGACACTGAAGCTTTCTTT	CASRRIGADTEAFF
NA	many	TRBV3-1	TRBJ1-1	13	TGTGCCAGCAGCCAAGTGGCGGACACTGAAGCTTTCTTT	CASSQVADTEAFF
NA	many	TRBV7-3	TRBJ2-7	13	TGTGCCAGCAGCTTCGGACTACCCTACGAGCAGTACTTC	CASSFGLPYEQYF
TRBD2	NA	TRBV19	TRBJ2-1	16	TGTGCCAGTACCGCCCCAGGACTAGCGGGGCGGAATGAGCAGTTCTTC	CASTAPGLAGRNEQFF
NA	NA	TRBV15	TRBJ1-1	15	TGTGCCACCAGCGGGATGTCGATAATGAACACTGAAGCTTTCTTT	CATSGMSIMNTEAFF
TRBD2	NA	TRBV12-5	TRBJ2-5	16	TGTGCTAGTGGTATATCAATAGCGGGGGGGCGCGAGACCCAGTACTTC	CASGISIAGGRETQYF
TRBD1	many	TRBV5-1	TRBJ2-7	13	TGCGCCAGCAAGTTGACAGGGGATTACGAGCAGTACTTC	CASKLTGDYEQYF
NA	many	TRBV12-3/TRBV12-4	TRBJ2-3	14	TGTGCCAGCAGTCTACCGGGGCATCCGGATACGCAGTATTTT	CASSLPGHPDTQYF
NA	many	TRBV20-1	TRBJ2-3	13	TGCAGTGCTAGCCGGATGGGCACAGATACGCAGTATTTT	CSASRMGTDTQYF
NA	many	TRBV7-9	TRBJ2-7	16	TGTGCCAGCAGCTTAGCGGTGAGGCAGGGGGGCTACGAGCAGTACTTC	CASSLAVRQGGYEQYF
NA	many	TRBV11-1	TRBJ2-5	15	TGTGCCAGCAGCTTAACCTCGGTGAACCAAGAGACCCAGTACTTC	CASSLTSVNQETQYF
TRBD2	NA	TRBV11-2	TRBJ2-7	15	TGTGCCAGCAGCTTAGGGAGCGGGAGTCTCTACGAGCAGTACTTC	CASSLGSGSLYEQYF
NA	many	TRBV10-3	TRBJ2-1	18	TGTGCCATCAGTGAGTCGGGCCAGGCAATAACCAACTACAATGAGCAGTTCTTC	CAISESGQAITNYNEQFF
TRBD2	NA	TRBV7-9	TRBJ2-2	16	TGTGCCAGCAGCTCGCGACTAGCGATAAGCACCGGGGAGCTGTTTTTT	CASSSRLAISTGELFF
NA	many	TRBV5-6	TRBJ2-7	14	TGTGCCAGCAGCGGACGGGACTTCCCCTACGAGCAGTACTTC	CASSGRDFPYEQYF
NA	few	TRBV7-2	TRBJ1-2	12	TGTGCCAGCAGCCCCCGGGCTGATGGCTACACCTTC	CASSPRADGYTF
TRBD2	few	TRBV9	TRBJ2-7	15	TGTGCCAGCAGTCGGGGGTCTAGCGGATTTAACGAGCAGTACTTC	CASSRGSSGFNEQYF
NA	NA	TRBV18	TRBJ2-2	16	TGTGCCAGCTCACCAATTTTTACAGAGAGCGCCGGGGAGCTGTTTTTT	CASSPIFTESAGELFF
TRBD1	many	TRBV20-1	TRBJ2-1	14	TGCAGTGCAAGGACAGGGATCTCCTACAATGAGCAGTTCTTC	CSARTGISYNEQFF
NA	few	TRBV7-8	TRBJ1-6	17	TGTGCCAGCAGCTTTTCATCCCAGAGCTCCTATAATTCACCCCTCCACTTT	CASSFSSQSSYNSPLHF
NA	many	TRBV4-1	TRBJ1-6	18	TGCGCCAGCAGCCGGCGGGTCCCGGACAGCTCCTATAATTCACCCCTCCACTTT	CASSRRVPDSSYNSPLHF
TRBD1	few	TRBV11-2	TRBJ1-6	15	TGTGCCAGCAGCTTCTTGACAGGGTATAATTCACCCCTCCACTTT	CASSFLTGYNSPLHF
TRBD1	few	TRBV10-3	TRBJ2-7	15	TGTGCCATCAGTGAGGGGGGACAGGGAGGCTACGAGCAGTACTTC	CAISEGGQGGYEQYF
NA	NA	TRBV7-9	TRBJ1-2	12	TGTGCCAGCAGCTCGGGACACCATGGCTACACCTTC	CASSSGHHGYTF
TRBD1	NA	TRBV28	TRBJ2-6	18	TGTGCCAGCAGTTCGCAGGGGACAGGGTTTGGTGGGGCCAACGTCCTGACTTTC	CASSSQGTGFGGANVLTF
NA	few	TRBV2	TRBJ1-6	14	TGTGCCAGCACCTTACAGGGCTGGAATTCACCCCTCCACTTT	CASTLQGWNSPLHF
NA	NA	TRBV29-1	TRBJ2-7	10	TGCAGCGTTTACAGCTACGAGCAGTACTTC	CSVYSYEQYF
TRBD1	many	TRBV28	TRBJ1-1	12	TGTGCCAGCAGTTTATCCTACAGGGGAGCTTTCTTT	CASSLSYRGAFF
NA	many	TRBV30	TRBJ2-1	13	TGTGCCTGGAGTGTACTAAGTTACAATGAGCAGTTCTTC	CAWSVLSYNEQFF
TRBD2	many	TRBV12-3/TRBV12-4	TRBJ2-1	17	TGTGCCAGCAGTTTTTATGCGGGAGGGATTTACTACAATGAGCAGTTCTTC	CASSFYAGGIYYNEQFF